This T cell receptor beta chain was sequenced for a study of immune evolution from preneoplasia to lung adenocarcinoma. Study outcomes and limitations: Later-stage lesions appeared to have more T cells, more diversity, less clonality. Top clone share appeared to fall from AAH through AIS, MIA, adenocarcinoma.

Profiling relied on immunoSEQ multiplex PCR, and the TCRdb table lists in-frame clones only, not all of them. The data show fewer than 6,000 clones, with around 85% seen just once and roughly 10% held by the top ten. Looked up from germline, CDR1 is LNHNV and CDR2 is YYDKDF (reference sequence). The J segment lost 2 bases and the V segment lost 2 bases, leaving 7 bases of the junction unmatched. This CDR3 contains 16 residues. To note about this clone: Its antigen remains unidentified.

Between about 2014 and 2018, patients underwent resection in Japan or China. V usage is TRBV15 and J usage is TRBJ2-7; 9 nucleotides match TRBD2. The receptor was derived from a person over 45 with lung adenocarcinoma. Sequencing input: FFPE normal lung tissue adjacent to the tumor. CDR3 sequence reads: CATSRSGTSRAYEQYF. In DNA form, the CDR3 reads TGTGCCACCAGCAGATCGGGGACTAGCAGAGCCTACGAGCAGTACTTC.